This is a list of T cell receptor beta chains from one sample in a study of cytomegalovirus exposure and HLA in healthy donors. Sequencing used immunoSEQ multiplex PCR; TCRdb keeps in-frame clones, though not all of them. The repertoire holds about 120,000 clones, with approximately 79% as singletons. Sequenced: PBMCs. Receptors were obtained from a man aged 50-59 years in good health and CMV-seropositive. The CDR3 runs from the conserved cysteine through the conserved F or W. The order of the fields is D gene, J gene, V gene, clone size, CDR3 DNA, CDR3 protein. A D gene is named only where the DNA matches it firmly. Expanded clones get a size class; other rows say once, few or many, or leave the size out.

D: -; J: TRBJ2-7; V: TRBV7-2; size: -; DNA: TGTGCCAGCAGCATACAAAGGACAGTCCACGAGCAGTACTTC; CDR3: CASSIQRTVHEQYF
D: TRBD1; J: TRBJ1-1; V: TRBV6-6; size: -; DNA: TGTGCCAGCAGTAAACAGGGGGGGTGGACTGAAGCTTTCTTT; CDR3: CASSKQGGWTEAFF
D: -; J: TRBJ1-4; V: TRBV5-4; size: -; DNA: TGTGCCAGCACGGGGGGGGAGCCTAATGAAAAACTGTTTTTT; CDR3: CASTGGEPNEKLFF
D: TRBD1; J: TRBJ2-7; V: TRBV6-5; size: -; DNA: TGTGCCAGCAGCCAGGGGGACCGAGCCTACGAGCAGTACTTC; CDR3: CASSQGDRAYEQYF
D: -; J: TRBJ1-5; V: TRBV6-1; size: once; DNA: TGTGCCAGCCTAAGTACAGGGTCGAGCAATCAGCCCCAGCATTTT; CDR3: CASLSTGSSNQPQHF
D: -; J: TRBJ1-2; V: TRBV6-5; size: few; DNA: TGTGCCAGCAGTTACGACAGAAACTATGGCTACACCTTC; CDR3: CASSYDRNYGYTF
D: TRBD1; J: TRBJ2-7; V: TRBV18; size: -; DNA: TGTGCCAGCTCACCACCGGGGACAGGGGGCAACGAGCAGTACTTC; CDR3: CASSPPGTGGNEQYF
D: -; J: TRBJ1-5; V: TRBV5-4; size: -; DNA: TGTGCCAGCAGTTCCCAGGGAAACTTGCAGCCCCAGCATTTT; CDR3: CASSSQGNLQPQHF
D: TRBD1; J: TRBJ2-7; V: TRBV29-1; size: -; DNA: TGCAGCGCCACCGGACAGGGCACTCTCGAGCAGTACTTC; CDR3: CSATGQGTLEQYF
D: TRBD1; J: TRBJ2-3; V: TRBV2; size: -; DNA: TGTGCCAGCACCCCCCCGGGACAGGGTACAGATACGCAGTATTTT; CDR3: CASTPPGQGTDTQYF
D: TRBD1; J: TRBJ2-7; V: TRBV5-6; size: -; DNA: TGTGCCAGCAGCCCCTCTGGGACAGGGGGGTACGAGCAGTACTTC; CDR3: CASSPSGTGGYEQYF
D: -; J: TRBJ2-1; V: TRBV14; size: -; DNA: TGTGCCAGCAGCAAATGGGACTCATCCGATGGGAATGAGCAGTTCTTC; CDR3: CASSKWDSSDGNEQFF
D: TRBD1; J: TRBJ2-7; V: TRBV6-1; size: -; DNA: TGTGCCAGCAGTGGTATCCAGGGGGCCGTCAACGAGCAGTACTTC; CDR3: CASSGIQGAVNEQYF
D: -; J: TRBJ1-6; V: TRBV18; size: -; DNA: TGTGCCAGCTCACCGGTTGGGGGCTCGGATTCACCCCTCCACTTT; CDR3: CASSPVGGSDSPLHF
D: -; J: TRBJ2-3; V: TRBV7-2; size: -; DNA: TGTGCCAGCAGCCCAGGACAGGGAGGGACAGATACGCAGTATTTT; CDR3: CASSPGQGGTDTQYF
D: -; J: TRBJ2-1; V: TRBV7-9; size: -; DNA: TGTGCCAGCAGCTCGTTCGGGTTTGTGCAGTTCTTC; CDR3: CASSSFGFVQFF
D: -; J: TRBJ1-5; V: TRBV4-2; size: -; DNA: TGTGCCAGCAGCCAAGGGGCAGGGGCAGGTCAGCCCCAGCATTTT; CDR3: CASSQGAGAGQPQHF
D: TRBD1; J: TRBJ2-1; V: TRBV6-1; size: once; DNA: TGTGCCAGCAGTGAAGATAACAGGGGGCTAATCGGGCAGTTCTTC; CDR3: CASSEDNRGLIGQFF
D: -; J: TRBJ1-5; V: TRBV19; size: -; DNA: TGTGCCAGTAGTAGAGGGCGGAATCAGCCCCAGCATTTT; CDR3: CASSRGRNQPQHF
D: TRBD1; J: TRBJ2-2; V: TRBV18; size: -; DNA: TGTGCCAGCTCTCAGTCCCGGGACAGGGTCGCCGGGGAGCTGTTTTTT; CDR3: CASSQSRDRVAGELFF
D: TRBD2; J: TRBJ2-7; V: TRBV6-1; size: -; DNA: TGTGCCAGCAGTGATCGACTAGCGGGGGCCTACGAGCAGTACTTC; CDR3: CASSDRLAGAYEQYF
D: -; J: TRBJ1-5; V: TRBV25-1; size: -; DNA: TGTGCCAGCAGTGAAGGGGGAGGGCAGCCCCAGCATTTT; CDR3: CASSEGGGQPQHF
D: -; J: TRBJ2-7; V: TRBV6-5; size: -; DNA: TGTGCCAGCATCCTCTCCTACGAGCAGTACTTC; CDR3: CASILSYEQYF
D: -; J: TRBJ1-4; V: TRBV9; size: few; DNA: TGTGCCAGCAGCGTAGCAGGGAGGACGGGGAATGAAAAACTGTTTTTT; CDR3: CASSVAGRTGNEKLFF
D: TRBD2; J: TRBJ2-3; V: TRBV29-1; size: few; DNA: TGCAGCGCGGGGACTAGCGCCCTGCCATTCACAGATACGCAGTATTTT; CDR3: CSAGTSALPFTDTQYF
D: TRBD2; J: TRBJ2-5; V: TRBV14; size: -; DNA: TGTGCCAGCAGCCCGAGACTAGCGGGAGGGCCATCCGAGACCCAGTACTTC; CDR3: CASSPRLAGGPSETQYF
D: -; J: TRBJ1-1; V: TRBV5-1; size: few; DNA: TGCGCCAGCAGTAGCGCCGGATCCCGGAACACTGAAGCTTTCTTT; CDR3: CASSSAGSRNTEAFF
D: TRBD1; J: TRBJ2-1; V: TRBV6-5; size: -; DNA: TGTGCCAGCAGTACGGACAGGGGCGGAGGGAATGAGCAGTTCTTC; CDR3: CASSTDRGGGNEQFF
D: -; J: TRBJ1-2; V: TRBV9; size: once; DNA: TGTGCCAGCAGCGTCGGCCAGCTCGGGTCTGGCTACACCTTC; CDR3: CASSVGQLGSGYTF
D: -; J: TRBJ2-4; V: TRBV1; size: few; DNA: TGCACCAGCAGTACAGGGCCCATGATTCAGTACTTC; CDR3: CTSSTGPMIQYF
D: TRBD2; J: TRBJ2-2; V: TRBV10-1; size: few; DNA: TGCGCCAGCAGTGAGTCGAGGGAAGCGGGGATAACGAACACCGGGGAGCTGTTTTTT; CDR3: CASSESREAGITNTGELFF
D: -; J: TRBJ2-1; V: TRBV19; size: -; DNA: TGTGCCAGTACCCCAGGGCAGGGAAGCTCCTACAATGAGCAGTTCTTC; CDR3: CASTPGQGSSYNEQFF
D: TRBD2; J: TRBJ2-3; V: TRBV28; size: -; DNA: TGTGCCAGCAGTTTAAGGACTAGCGGGATTACAGATACGCAGTATTTT; CDR3: CASSLRTSGITDTQYF
D: -; J: TRBJ2-7; V: TRBV4-2; size: few; DNA: TGTGCCAGCAGCAGGTCAGGGCCCCTTCTAAATTACGAGCAGTACTTC; CDR3: CASSRSGPLLNYEQYF
D: -; J: TRBJ1-2; V: TRBV7-9; size: -; DNA: TGTGCCAGCAGCTTACCGGGTTCCGGCTACACCTTC; CDR3: CASSLPGSGYTF
D: -; J: TRBJ2-3; V: TRBV28; size: -; DNA: TGTGCCAGCAGCCCCTTCAACCAGAGAGGGCAGTATTTT; CDR3: CASSPFNQRGQYF
D: TRBD2; J: TRBJ2-3; V: TRBV5-5; size: few; DNA: TGTGCCAGCAGTTTTGTACGGGGGGGGTACGGATTCACAGATACGCAGTATTTT; CDR3: CASSFVRGGYGFTDTQYF
D: TRBD1; J: TRBJ2-7; V: TRBV6-5; size: -; DNA: TGTGCCAGCAGTTTTGCCGGCGACAGGGGTTCCGAGCAGTACTTC; CDR3: CASSFAGDRGSEQYF
D: TRBD1; J: TRBJ1-1; V: TRBV29-1; size: -; DNA: TGCAGCGCCGGACAGGGGAACACTGAAGCTTTCTTT; CDR3: CSAGQGNTEAFF
D: -; J: TRBJ1-4; V: TRBV5-8; size: -; DNA: TGTGCCAGCAGCTTGTGGAAGGGACAAGCTGAAAAACTGTTTTTT; CDR3: CASSLWKGQAEKLFF
D: -; J: TRBJ2-5; V: TRBV19; size: -; DNA: TGTGCCAGTAGTACAGGGGCTTCAGGGGAGACCCAGTACTTC; CDR3: CASSTGASGETQYF
D: -; J: TRBJ1-1; V: TRBV10-2; size: -; DNA: TGCGCCAGCAGTGAGCCCGAGTCCGTGGGGGACAAGTCATTCCGAAACCAAGCTTTCTTT; CDR3: CASSEPESVGDKSFRNQAFF
D: TRBD2; J: TRBJ2-1; V: TRBV6-5; size: -; DNA: TGTGCCAGCATGGTGGGGGGGAATGAGCAGTTCTTC; CDR3: CASMVGGNEQFF
D: TRBD2; J: TRBJ2-2; V: TRBV6-5; size: -; DNA: TGTGCTGGGGGGGGGAGGACCGGGGAGCTGTTTTTT; CDR3: CAGGGRTGELFF
D: TRBD2; J: TRBJ2-2; V: TRBV5-1; size: -; DNA: TGCGCCAGCAGCTTAGGGACTAGCGTTAACACCGGGGAGCTGTTTTTT; CDR3: CASSLGTSVNTGELFF
D: -; J: TRBJ1-2; V: TRBV19; size: -; DNA: TGTGCCAGTATGTTTTCAGGGGAGTTAAACTATGGCTACACCTTC; CDR3: CASMFSGELNYGYTF
D: TRBD2; J: TRBJ2-2; V: TRBV7-2; size: few; DNA: TGTGCCAGCAGCTCCTGGGGTAGCGGGAGGGCGAACACCGGGGAGCTGTTTTTT; CDR3: CASSSWGSGRANTGELFF
D: TRBD1; J: TRBJ2-7; V: TRBV7-2; size: -; DNA: TGTGCCAGCAGCTTAGGGGGGACAGGGGGCTACTACGAGCAGTACTTC; CDR3: CASSLGGTGGYYEQYF
D: -; J: TRBJ2-1; V: TRBV5-1; size: -; DNA: TGCGCCAGCAGCCCGGGCGGGGGCCGAGGTGAGCAGTTCTTC; CDR3: CASSPGGGRGEQFF